This is a list of T cell receptor beta chains from one sample in a study of glioma-infiltrating T cells. TCRdb re-called the multiplex PCR reads with MiXCR, one entry per CDR3 protein. The sample gives more than 110,000 distinct CDR3 sequences, about two fifths of which show up once; around 20% is in the top ten. The specimen was glioma tissue, nonneoplastic brain tissue, or PBMCs (not recorded which). These receptors all stem from a human donor with low-grade glioma or glioblastoma, undergoing nonglioma brain surgery, or in good health (not recorded which). Each CDR3 is given with its conserved first and last residue. A D gene is named only where the DNA matches it firmly.

v_call	d_call	j_call	cdr3_aa
TRBV2	.	TRBJ2-6	CASSEIGSGANVLTF
TRBV19	TRBD1	TRBJ1-1	CASSKRTGGTEAFF
TRBV7-2	.	TRBJ1-1	CASSLGSGHTEAFF
TRBV18	.	TRBJ1-3	CASSPTGNGNTIYF
TRBV28	TRBD1	TRBJ2-7	CASSRVTRDRDGEQYF
TRBV27	.	TRBJ1-6	CASSSGQDYPLHF
TRBV20-1	.	TRBJ1-2	CSARTVDGYTF
TRBV7-9	TRBD1	TRBJ2-3	CASRYPTGEGTDTQYF
TRBV28	.	TRBJ2-2	CASSSSGLNTGELFF
TRBV6-6	.	TRBJ2-3	CASSYSGGAADTQYF
TRBV6-1	TRBD1	TRBJ1-1	CASRTGGVNTEAFF
TRBV6-1	TRBD1	TRBJ1-5	CASRVGTVNQPQHF
TRBV7-6	.	TRBJ2-3	CASSLFPVGTDTQYF
TRBV6-2/TRBV6-3	.	TRBJ2-7	CASTAYEQYF
TRBV27	.	TRBJ2-7	CASSSIWGGLLYF
TRBV20-1	.	TRBJ1-5	CSARRSQVQHF
TRBV28	TRBD1	TRBJ2-5	CASSTGGKGETQYF
TRBV19	.	TRBJ1-1	CASTPFSTGEAFF
TRBV20-1	.	TRBJ1-1	CSARDIKGRFFEAFF
TRBV6-6	.	TRBJ2-1	CASSLTFF
TRBV4-1	TRBD1	TRBJ1-2	CASSQDRTGTYGYTF
TRBV10-1	.	TRBJ2-4	CASSELAGSSIQYF
TRBV2	TRBD1	TRBJ1-1	CASRNPGQENTEAFF
TRBV2	.	TRBJ1-2	CASSEFEVAYGYTF
TRBV20-1	.	TRBJ1-5	CSARGGVNQPQHF
TRBV2	.	TRBJ1-5	CASSLGQTNSNQPQHF
TRBV6-1	TRBD1	TRBJ1-1	CASSRGQMNTEAFF
TRBV28	.	TRBJ1-2	CASSLPSGELNYGYTF
TRBV29-1	TRBD1	TRBJ1-1	CSVTGEARTEAFF
TRBV2	TRBD1	TRBJ1-6	CASNRQGYNSPLHF
TRBV15	TRBD2	TRBJ2-4	CATRAREGLGKNIQYF
TRBV7-8	.	TRBJ1-1	CASSLVSETEAFF
TRBV3-1	TRBD1	TRBJ2-5	CASTQTGEETQYF
TRBV20-1	TRBD2	TRBJ2-3	CSARGLRLAGGNTDTQYF
TRBV28	.	TRBJ1-1	CASRRLTGHEAFF
TRBV6-2/TRBV6-3	.	TRBJ2-7	CASTGGATYEQYF
TRBV10-3	TRBD2	TRBJ2-3	CAISESLAGPTYF
TRBV4-2	.	TRBJ2-7	CASSQGASYEQYF
TRBV12-3/TRBV12-4	.	TRBJ1-2	CASSFWQINNYGYTF
TRBV2	TRBD1	TRBJ2-3	CASSAQGEGTQYF
TRBV11-1	.	TRBJ2-1	CASSIVSESSYNEQFF
TRBV27	TRBD2	TRBJ2-3	CASSPQWTRTTDTQYF
TRBV27	TRBD1	TRBJ1-6	CASREGQDNSPLHF
TRBV27	.	TRBJ2-1	CASSLTGTHNEQFF
TRBV20-1	TRBD2	TRBJ2-7	CSAWTSGATYEQYF
TRBV20-1	TRBD1	TRBJ1-5	CSARREGARLGQPQHF
TRBV28	.	TRBJ1-5	CASRETDQPQHF